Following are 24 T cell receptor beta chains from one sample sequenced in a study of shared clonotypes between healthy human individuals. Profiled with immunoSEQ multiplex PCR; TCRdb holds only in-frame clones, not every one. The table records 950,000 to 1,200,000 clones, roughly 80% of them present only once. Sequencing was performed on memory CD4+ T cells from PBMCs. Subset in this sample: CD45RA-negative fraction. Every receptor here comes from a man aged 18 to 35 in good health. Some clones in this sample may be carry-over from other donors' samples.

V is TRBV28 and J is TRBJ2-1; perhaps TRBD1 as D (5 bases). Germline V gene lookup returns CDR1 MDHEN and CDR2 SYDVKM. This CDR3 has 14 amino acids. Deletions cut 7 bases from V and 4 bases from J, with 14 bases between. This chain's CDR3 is CASIGVDSYNEQFF. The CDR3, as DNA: TGTGCCAGCATCGGAGTCGACAGTTACAATGAGCAGTTCTTC.

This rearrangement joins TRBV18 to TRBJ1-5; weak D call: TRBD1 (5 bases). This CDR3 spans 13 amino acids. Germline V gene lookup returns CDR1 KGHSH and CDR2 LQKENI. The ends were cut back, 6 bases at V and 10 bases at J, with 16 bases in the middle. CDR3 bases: TGTGCCAGCTCTTACGAAGGGGAGACACCCCAGCATTTT. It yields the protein CASSYEGETPQHF.

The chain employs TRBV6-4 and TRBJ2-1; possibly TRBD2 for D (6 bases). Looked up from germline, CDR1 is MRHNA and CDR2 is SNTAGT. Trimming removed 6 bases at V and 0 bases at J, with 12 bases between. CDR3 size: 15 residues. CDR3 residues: CASRGDGSSYNEQFF. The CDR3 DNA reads TGTGCCAGCAGGGGGGACGGGAGCTCCTACAATGAGCAGTTCTTC.

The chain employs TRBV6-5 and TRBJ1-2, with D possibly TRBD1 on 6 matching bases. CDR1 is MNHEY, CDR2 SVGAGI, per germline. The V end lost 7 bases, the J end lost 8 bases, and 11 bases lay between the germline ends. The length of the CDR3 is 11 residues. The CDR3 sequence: CASMWTVGYTF. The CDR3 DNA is TGTGCCAGCATGTGGACAGTCGGCTACACCTTC.

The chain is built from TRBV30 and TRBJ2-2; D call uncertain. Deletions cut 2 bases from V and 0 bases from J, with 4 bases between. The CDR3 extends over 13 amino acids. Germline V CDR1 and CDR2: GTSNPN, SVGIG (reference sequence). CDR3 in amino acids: CAWSSANTGELFF. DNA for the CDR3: TGTGCCTGGAGTTCGGCGAACACCGGGGAGCTGTTTTTT. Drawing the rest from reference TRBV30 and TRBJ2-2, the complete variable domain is SQTIHQWPATLVQPVGSPLSLECTVEGTSNPNLYWYRQAAGRGLQLLFYSVGIGQISSEVPQNLSASRPQDRQFILSSKKLLLSDSGFYLCAWSSANTGELFFGEGSRLTVL.

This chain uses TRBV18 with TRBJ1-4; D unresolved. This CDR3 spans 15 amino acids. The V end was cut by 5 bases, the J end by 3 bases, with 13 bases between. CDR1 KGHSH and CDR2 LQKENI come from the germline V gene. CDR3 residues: CASSGWGSSNEKLFF. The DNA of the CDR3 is TGTGCCAGCTCAGGTTGGGGATCATCTAATGAAAAACTGTTTTTT.

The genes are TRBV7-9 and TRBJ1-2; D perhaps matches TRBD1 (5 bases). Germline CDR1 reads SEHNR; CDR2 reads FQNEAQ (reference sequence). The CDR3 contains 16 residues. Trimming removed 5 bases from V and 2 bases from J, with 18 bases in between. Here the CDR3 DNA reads TGTGCCAGCAGCGATAGAGGAGGGGCGACGAACTATGGCTACACCTTC. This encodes CASSDRGGATNYGYTF.

CDR3 sequence reads: CASSPGDRAEQYF. CDR3 sequence (DNA): TGCGCCAGCAGCCCCGGGGACAGGGCCGAGCAGTACTTC. This sequence joins TRBV5-1 and TRBJ2-7, with TRBD1 identical over 9 bases. V shed 4 bases and J 6 bases; nucleotides not matched to a gene: 5. The CDR3 loop spans 13 amino acids. Germline CDR1 SGHRS, CDR2 YFSETQ. The variable domain in full, with the rest retrieved from reference TRBV5-1 and TRBJ2-7, is KAGVTQTPRYLIKTRGQQVTLSCSPISGHRSVSWYQQTPGQGLQFLFEYFSETQRNKGNFPGRFSGRQFSNSRSEMNVSTLELGDSALYLCASSPGDRAEQYFGPGTRLTVT.

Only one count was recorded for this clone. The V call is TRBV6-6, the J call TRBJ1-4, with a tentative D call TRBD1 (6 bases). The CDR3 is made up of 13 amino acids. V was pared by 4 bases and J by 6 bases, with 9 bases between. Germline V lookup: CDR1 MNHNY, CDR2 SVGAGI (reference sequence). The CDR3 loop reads CASSLGHDEKLFF. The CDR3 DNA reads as TGTGCCAGCAGTTTGGGACACGATGAAAAACTGTTTTTT.

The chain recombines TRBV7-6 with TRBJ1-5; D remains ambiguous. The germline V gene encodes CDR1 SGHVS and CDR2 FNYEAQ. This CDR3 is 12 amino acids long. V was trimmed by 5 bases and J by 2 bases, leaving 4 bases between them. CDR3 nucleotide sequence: TGTGCCAGCAGCCTAGGCAATCAGCCCCAGCATTTT. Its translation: CASSLGNQPQHF.

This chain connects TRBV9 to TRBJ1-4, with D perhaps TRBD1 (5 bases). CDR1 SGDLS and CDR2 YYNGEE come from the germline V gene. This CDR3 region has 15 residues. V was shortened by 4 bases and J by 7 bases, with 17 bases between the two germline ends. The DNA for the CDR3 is TGTGCCAGCAGCCTAATGGGGCTAGTTGGTGAAAAACTGTTTTTT. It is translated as CASSLMGLVGEKLFF.

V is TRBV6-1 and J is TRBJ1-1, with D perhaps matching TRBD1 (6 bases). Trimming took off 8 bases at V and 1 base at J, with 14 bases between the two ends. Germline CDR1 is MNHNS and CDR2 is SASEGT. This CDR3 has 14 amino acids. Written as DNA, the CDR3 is TGTGCCAGCGCTCTGGACAGACCGAACACTGAAGCTTTCTTT. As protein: CASALDRPNTEAFF.

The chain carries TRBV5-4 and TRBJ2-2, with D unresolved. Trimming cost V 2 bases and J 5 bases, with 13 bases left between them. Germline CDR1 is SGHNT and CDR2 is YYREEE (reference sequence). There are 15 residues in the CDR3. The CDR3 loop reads CASSFGSIRTGELFF. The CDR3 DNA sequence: TGTGCCAGCAGCTTTGGTAGCATTAGAACCGGGGAGCTGTTTTTT. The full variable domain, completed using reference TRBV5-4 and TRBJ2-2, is ETGVTQSPTHLIKTRGQQVTLRCSSQSGHNTVSWYQQALGQGPQFIFQYYREEENGRGNFPPRFSGLQFPNYSSELNVNALELDDSALYLCASSFGSIRTGELFFGEGSRLTVL.

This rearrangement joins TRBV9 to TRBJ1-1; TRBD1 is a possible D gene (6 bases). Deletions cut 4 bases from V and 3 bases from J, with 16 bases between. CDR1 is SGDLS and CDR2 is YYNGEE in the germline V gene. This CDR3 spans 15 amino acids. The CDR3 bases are TGTGCCAGCAGCCTCCAGGGGCTCAAGGACACTGAAGCTTTCTTT. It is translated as CASSLQGLKDTEAFF.

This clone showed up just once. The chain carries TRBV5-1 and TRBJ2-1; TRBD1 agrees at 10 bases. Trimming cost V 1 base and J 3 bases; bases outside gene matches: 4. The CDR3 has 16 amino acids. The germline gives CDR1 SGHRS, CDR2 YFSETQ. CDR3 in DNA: TGCGCCAGCAGCTTGCTCGGGACAGGGGACTACAATGAGCAGTTCTTC. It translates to CASSLLGTGDYNEQFF. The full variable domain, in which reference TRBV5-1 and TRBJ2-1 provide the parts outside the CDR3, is KAGVTQTPRYLIKTRGQQVTLSCSPISGHRSVSWYQQTPGQGLQFLFEYFSETQRNKGNFPGRFSGRQFSNSRSEMNVSTLELGDSALYLCASSLLGTGDYNEQFFGPGTRLTVL.

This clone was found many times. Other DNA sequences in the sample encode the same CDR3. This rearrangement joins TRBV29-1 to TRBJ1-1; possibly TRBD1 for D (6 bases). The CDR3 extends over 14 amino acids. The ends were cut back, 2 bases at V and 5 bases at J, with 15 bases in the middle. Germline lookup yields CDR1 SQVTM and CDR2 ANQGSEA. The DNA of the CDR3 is TGCAGCGTTGAATTTGGAGAGGGGGGGACTGAAGCTTTCTTT. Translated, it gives CSVEFGEGGTEAFF.

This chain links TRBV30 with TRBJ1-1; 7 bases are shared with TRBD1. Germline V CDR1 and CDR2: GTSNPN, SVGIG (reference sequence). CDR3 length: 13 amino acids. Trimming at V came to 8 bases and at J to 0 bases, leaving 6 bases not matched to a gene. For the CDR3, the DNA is TGTGCCAGCTCCGGGACAGTGAACACTGAAGCTTTCTTT. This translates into CASSGTVNTEAFF.

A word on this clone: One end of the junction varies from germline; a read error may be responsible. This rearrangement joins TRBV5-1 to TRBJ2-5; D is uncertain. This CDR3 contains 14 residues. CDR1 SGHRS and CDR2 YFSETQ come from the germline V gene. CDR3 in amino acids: CASSRDRKQETRYF. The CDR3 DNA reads TGCGCCAGCAGCCGCGACCGAAAACAAGAGACCCGGTACTTC.

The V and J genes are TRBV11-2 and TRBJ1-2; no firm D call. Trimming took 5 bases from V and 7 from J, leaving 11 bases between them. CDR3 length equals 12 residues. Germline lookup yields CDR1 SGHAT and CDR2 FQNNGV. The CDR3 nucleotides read TGTGCCAGCAGCACCACTAAGGGTGGCTACACCTTC. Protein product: CASSTTKGGYTF.

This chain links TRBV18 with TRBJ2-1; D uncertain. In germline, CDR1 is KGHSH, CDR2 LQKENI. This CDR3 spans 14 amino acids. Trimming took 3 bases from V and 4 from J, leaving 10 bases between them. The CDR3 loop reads CASSPTVGYNEQFF. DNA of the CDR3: TGTGCCAGCTCACCCACCGTAGGATACAATGAGCAGTTCTTC.

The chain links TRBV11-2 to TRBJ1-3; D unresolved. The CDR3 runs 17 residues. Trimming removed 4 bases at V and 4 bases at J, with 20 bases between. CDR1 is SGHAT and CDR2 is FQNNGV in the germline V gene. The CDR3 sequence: CASSSLKVRNGGNTIYF. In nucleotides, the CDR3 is TGTGCCAGCAGCTCTCTTAAAGTCCGGAATGGGGGAAACACCATATATTTT.

The CDR3 spells CASSPGSPDEKLFF. CDR3 in DNA: TGTGCCAGCTCCCCGGGAAGCCCCGATGAAAAACTGTTTTTT. The chain is built from TRBV18 and TRBJ1-4; no firm D call. Between the trimmed V and J ends, which lost 6 bases and 6 bases, there was a span of 14 bases. The CDR3 is 14 residues long. Germline lookup yields CDR1 KGHSH and CDR2 LQKENI.

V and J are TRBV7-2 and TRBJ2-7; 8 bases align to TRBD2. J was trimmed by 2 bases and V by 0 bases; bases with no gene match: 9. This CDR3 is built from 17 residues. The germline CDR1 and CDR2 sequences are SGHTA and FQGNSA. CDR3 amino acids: CASSLAPTSGGAYEQYF. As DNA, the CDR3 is TGTGCCAGCAGCTTAGCGCCAACTAGCGGAGGTGCCTACGAGCAGTACTTC.

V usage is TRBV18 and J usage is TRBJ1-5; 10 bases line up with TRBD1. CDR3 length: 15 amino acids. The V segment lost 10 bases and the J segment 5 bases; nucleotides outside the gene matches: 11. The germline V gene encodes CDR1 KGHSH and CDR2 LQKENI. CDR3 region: CATFHRDRGHQPQHF. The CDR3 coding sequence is TGTGCCACCTTTCACCGGGACAGGGGTCATCAGCCCCAGCATTTT.